The 3 T cell receptor beta chains given below trace back to one sample, sequenced in a study of blood T cells in healthy people across ages (dated by TCRdb to the mid-2010s). The protocol used for the library was 5' RACE. For sequencing, an Illumina HiSeq 2500 was employed. A second PCR of about 6 to 12 cycles was performed with a sample-barcoded 5' primer and a J-beta primer mix. TCRdb cleaned the public reads at Q25 with fastp, built clones with MiXCR and kept in-frame beta chains. Each entry merges the rows of one CDR3 protein and shows their most common DNA and genes. A total of hundreds of thousands of distinct CDR3 sequences appear in this sample, just over 55% of them only once. The top ten constitute under 30% of the sample. Sequencing used blood. Receptors originate from a man between 35 and 55 years old in good health.

Worth noting for this clonotype: The junction and the germline gene differ at one end; a read error may be behind it. The genes are TRBV7-9 and TRBJ2-5, with D unresolved. The J call may be in error: the DNA end matches TRBJ2-7 better. Per germline, CDR1 SEHNR and CDR2 FQNEAQ (reference sequence). The CDR3 extends over 13 amino acids. This CDR3 reads CSSSPRGEYEQYF. The CDR3 DNA reads as TGTTCCAGCAGCCCACGTGGGGAATACGAGCAGTACTTC.

The rearrangement joins TRBV4-1 to TRBJ1-4; D possibly corresponds to TRBD1 (5 bases). Germline loops: CDR1 MGHRA, CDR2 YSYEKL. Trimming took 3 bases from V and 5 from J, leaving 16 bases between them. The CDR3 runs to 16 residues. The CDR3 coding sequence is TGCGCCAGCAGCCAGGACCCCGGGACCTTAAATGAAAAACTGTTTTTT. Translating gives CASSQDPGTLNEKLFF.

This clonotype was seen a handful of times. J is TRBJ2-7 and V is TRBV20-1; 11 bases are a match to TRBD2. Per germline, CDR1 DFQATT and CDR2 SNEGSKA (reference sequence). Germline trimming cut 4 bases from V and 3 bases from J; bases unmatched to any gene: 8. The CDR3 runs 15 residues. DNA of the CDR3: TGCAGTGCTACCCTGGGGGGACTAGCGGACTACGAGCAGTACTTC. It codes for CSATLGGLADYEQYF.